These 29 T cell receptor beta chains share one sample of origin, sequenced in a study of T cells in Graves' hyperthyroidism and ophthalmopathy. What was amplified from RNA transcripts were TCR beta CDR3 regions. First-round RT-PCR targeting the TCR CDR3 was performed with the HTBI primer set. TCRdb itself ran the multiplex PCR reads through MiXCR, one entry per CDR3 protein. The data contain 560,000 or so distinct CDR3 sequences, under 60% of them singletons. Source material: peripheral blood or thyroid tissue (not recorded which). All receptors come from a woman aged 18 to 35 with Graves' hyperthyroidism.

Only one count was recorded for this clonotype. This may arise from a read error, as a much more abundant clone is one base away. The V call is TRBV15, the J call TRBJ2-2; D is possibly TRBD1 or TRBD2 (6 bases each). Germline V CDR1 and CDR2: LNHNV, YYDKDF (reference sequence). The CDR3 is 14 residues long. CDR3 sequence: CATGRVGGSGELFF. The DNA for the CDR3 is TGTGCCACCGGCAGAGTAGGGGGGAGCGGGGAGCTGTTTTTT.

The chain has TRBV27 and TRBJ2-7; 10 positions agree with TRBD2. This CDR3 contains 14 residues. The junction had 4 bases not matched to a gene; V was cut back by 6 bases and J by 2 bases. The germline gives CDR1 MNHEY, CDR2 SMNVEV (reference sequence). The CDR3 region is CASRGLAGAYEQYF. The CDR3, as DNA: TGTGCCAGCAGGGGTCTAGCGGGAGCCTACGAGCAGTACTTC.

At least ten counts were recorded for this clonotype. DNA for the CDR3: TGTGCCAGCAGCCCTAGGGACAGACAGAACACTGAAGCTTTCTTT. Encoded protein: CASSPRDRQNTEAFF. The chain links TRBV7-6 to TRBJ1-1, with 7 bases lining up with TRBD1. The J segment lost 1 base and the V segment lost 5 bases, leaving 7 bases of the junction unmatched. CDR1 and CDR2 (germline): SGHVS, FNYEAQ. CDR3 length equals 15 residues.

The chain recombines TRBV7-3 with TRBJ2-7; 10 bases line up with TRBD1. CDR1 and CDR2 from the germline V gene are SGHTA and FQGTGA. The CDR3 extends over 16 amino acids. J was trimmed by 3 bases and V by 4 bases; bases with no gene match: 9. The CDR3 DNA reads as TGTGCCAGCAGCTCAATTAGGGGACAGGGGATCTACGAGCAGTACTTC. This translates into CASSSIRGQGIYEQYF. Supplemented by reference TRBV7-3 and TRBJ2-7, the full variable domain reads GAGVSQTPSNKVTEKGKYVELRCDPISGHTALYWYRQSLGQGPEFLIYFQGTGAADDSGLPNDRFFAVRPEGSVSTLKIQRTERGDSAVYLCASSSIRGQGIYEQYFGPGTRLTVT.

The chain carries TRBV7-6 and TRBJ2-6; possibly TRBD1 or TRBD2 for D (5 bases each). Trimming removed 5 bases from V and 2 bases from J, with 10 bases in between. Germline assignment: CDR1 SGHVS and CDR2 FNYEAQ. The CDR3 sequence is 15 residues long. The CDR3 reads CASSRGAPGANVLTF. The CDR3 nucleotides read TGTGCCAGCAGCAGGGGAGCACCTGGGGCCAACGTCCTGACTTTC.

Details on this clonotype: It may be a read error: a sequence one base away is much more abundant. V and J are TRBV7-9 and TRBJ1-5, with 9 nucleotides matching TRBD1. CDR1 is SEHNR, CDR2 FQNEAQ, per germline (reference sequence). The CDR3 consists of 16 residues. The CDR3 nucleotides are TGTGCCTGCAGCCCTCCCCGGGACAGGGAGAATCAGCCCCAGCATTTT. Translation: CACSPPRDRENQPQHF.

CDR3 region: CAISESRTGGKLFF. CDR3 coding DNA: TGTGCCATCAGTGAGTCCCGGACAGGGGGGAAACTGTTTTTT. The chain joins TRBV10-3 to TRBJ1-4, with 10 bases aligning to TRBD1. Losses at the gene ends were 0 bases for V and 11 bases for J; bases not matched to a gene: 3. Germline V CDR1 and CDR2: ENHRY, SYGVKD. CDR3 size: 14 residues.

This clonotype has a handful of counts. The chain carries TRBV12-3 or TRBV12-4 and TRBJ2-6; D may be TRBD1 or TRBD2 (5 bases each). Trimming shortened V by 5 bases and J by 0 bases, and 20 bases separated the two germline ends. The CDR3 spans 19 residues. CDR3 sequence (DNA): TGTGCCAGCAGTCAACTTCAGGGAGCCCGATACTCTGGGGCCAACGTCCTGACTTTC. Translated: CASSQLQGARYSGANVLTF.

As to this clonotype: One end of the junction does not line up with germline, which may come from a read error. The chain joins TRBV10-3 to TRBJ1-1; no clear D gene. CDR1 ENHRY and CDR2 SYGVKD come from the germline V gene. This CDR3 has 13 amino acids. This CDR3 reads CASSSDKNTEAFF. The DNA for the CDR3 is TGTGCCAGCAGTTCCGACAAGAACACTGAAGCTTTCTTT.

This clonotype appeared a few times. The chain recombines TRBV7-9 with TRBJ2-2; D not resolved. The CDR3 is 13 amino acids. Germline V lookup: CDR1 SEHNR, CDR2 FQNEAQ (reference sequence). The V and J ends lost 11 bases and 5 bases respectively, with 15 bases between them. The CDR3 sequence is CAGSKELTGELFF. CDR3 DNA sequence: TGTGCCGGTAGCAAGGAACTTACCGGGGAGCTGTTTTTT. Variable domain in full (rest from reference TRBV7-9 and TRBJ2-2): DTGVSQNPRHKITKRGQNVTFRCDPISEHNRLYWYRQTLGQGPEFLTYFQNEAQLEKSRLLSDRFSAERPKGSFSTLEIQRTEQGDSAMYLCAGSKELTGELFFGEGSRLTVL.

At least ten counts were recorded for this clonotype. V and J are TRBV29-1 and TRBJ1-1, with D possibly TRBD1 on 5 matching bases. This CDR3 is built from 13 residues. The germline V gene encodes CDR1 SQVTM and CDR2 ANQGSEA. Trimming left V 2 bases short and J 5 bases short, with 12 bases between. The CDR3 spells CSVETGLGTEAFF. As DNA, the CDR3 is TGCAGCGTTGAAACGGGGCTGGGGACTGAAGCTTTCTTT.

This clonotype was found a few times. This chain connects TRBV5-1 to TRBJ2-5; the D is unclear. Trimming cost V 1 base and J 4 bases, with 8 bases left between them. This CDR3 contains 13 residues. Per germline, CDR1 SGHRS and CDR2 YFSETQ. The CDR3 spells CASSLSKGETQYF. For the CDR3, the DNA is TGCGCCAGCAGCTTGTCCAAGGGAGAGACCCAGTACTTC.

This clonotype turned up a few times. CDR3: CASSFSLTGGNQPQHF. For the CDR3, the DNA is TGTGCCAGCAGCTTCTCTCTGACAGGGGGAAATCAGCCCCAGCATTTT. This chain links TRBV7-9 with TRBJ1-5, with TRBD1 matching 9 bases. Germline assignment: CDR1 SEHNR and CDR2 FQNEAQ (reference sequence). J was trimmed by 4 bases and V by 3 bases; bases with no gene match: 7. CDR3 length: 16 residues. The whole variable domain, filled in from reference TRBV7-9 and TRBJ1-5, reads DTGVSQNPRHKITKRGQNVTFRCDPISEHNRLYWYRQTLGQGPEFLTYFQNEAQLEKSRLLSDRFSAERPKGSFSTLEIQRTEQGDSAMYLCASSFSLTGGNQPQHFGDGTRLSIL.

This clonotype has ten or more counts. CDR3 bases: TGTGCCAGCAGTTTACAGGGGGCTGTGGAGACCCAGTACTTC. The encoded protein is CASSLQGAVETQYF. V is TRBV7-9 and J is TRBJ2-5; TRBD1 agrees at 9 bases. The V segment lost 6 bases and the J segment 5 bases; nucleotides outside the gene matches: 7. This CDR3 contains 14 residues. From germline, CDR1 is SEHNR and CDR2 FQNEAQ (reference sequence).

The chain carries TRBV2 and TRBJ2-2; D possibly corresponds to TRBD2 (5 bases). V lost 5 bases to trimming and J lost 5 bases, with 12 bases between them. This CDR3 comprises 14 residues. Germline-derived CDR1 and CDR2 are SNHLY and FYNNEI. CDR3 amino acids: CASSSYSGTGELFF. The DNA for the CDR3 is TGTGCCAGCAGTTCCTACTCGGGGACCGGGGAGCTGTTTTTT.

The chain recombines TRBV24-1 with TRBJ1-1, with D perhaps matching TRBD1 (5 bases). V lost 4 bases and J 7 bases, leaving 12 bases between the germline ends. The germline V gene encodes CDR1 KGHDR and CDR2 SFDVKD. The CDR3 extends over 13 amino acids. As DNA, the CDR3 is TGTGCCACCAGTGAGTCCACCGACAGTGAAGCTTTCTTT. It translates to CATSESTDSEAFF.

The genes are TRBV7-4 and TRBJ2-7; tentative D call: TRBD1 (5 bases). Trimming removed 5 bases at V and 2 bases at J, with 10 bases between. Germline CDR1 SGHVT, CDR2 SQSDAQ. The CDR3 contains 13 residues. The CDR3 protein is CASSRPTAYEQYF. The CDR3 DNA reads TGTGCCAGCAGCCGTCCGACAGCCTACGAGCAGTACTTC. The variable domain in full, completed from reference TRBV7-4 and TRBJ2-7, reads GAGVSQSPRYKVAKRGRDVALRCDSISGHVTLYWYRQTLGQGSEVLTYSQSDAQRDKSGRPSGRFSAERPERSVSTLKIQRTEQGDSAVYLCASSRPTAYEQYFGPGTRLTVT.

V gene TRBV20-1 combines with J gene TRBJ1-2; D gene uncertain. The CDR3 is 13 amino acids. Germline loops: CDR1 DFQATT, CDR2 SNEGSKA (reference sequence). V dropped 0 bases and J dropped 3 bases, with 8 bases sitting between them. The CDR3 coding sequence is TGCAGTGCTAGAGAGCGGGTAGACTATGGCTACACCTTC. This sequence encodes CSARERVDYGYTF.

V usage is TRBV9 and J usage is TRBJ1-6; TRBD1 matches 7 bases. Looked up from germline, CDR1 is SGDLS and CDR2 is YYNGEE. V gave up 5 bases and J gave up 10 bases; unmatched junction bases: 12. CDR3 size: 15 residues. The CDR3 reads CASSLLTQGKSPLHF. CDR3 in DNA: TGTGCCAGCAGTTTATTAACACAGGGGAAATCACCCCTCCACTTT.

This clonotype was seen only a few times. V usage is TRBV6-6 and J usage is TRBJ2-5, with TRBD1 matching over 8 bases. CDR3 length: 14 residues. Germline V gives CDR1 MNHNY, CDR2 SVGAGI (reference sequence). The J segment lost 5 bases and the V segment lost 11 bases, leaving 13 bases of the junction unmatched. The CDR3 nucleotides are TGTGCCGCAACCAAGGCAGGGGGCGCGGAGACCCAGTACTTC. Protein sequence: CAATKAGGAETQYF.

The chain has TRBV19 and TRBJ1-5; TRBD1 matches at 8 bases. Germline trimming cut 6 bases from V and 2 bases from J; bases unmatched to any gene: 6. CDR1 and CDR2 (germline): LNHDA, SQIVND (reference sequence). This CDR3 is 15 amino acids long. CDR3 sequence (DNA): TGTGCCAGTAGAGACAGGGGCTTGCGCAATCAGCCCCAGCATTTT. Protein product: CASRDRGLRNQPQHF.

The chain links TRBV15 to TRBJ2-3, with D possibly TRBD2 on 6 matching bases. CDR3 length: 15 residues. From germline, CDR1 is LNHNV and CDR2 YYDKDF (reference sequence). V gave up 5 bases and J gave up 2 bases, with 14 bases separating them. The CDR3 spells CATSWSGGYTDTQYF. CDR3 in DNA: TGTGCCACCAGCTGGAGCGGAGGGTACACAGATACGCAGTATTTT. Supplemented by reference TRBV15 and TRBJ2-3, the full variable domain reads DAMVIQNPRYQVTQFGKPVTLSCSQTLNHNVMYWYQQKSSQAPKLLFHYYDKDFNNEADTPDNFQSRRPNTSFCFLDIRSPGLGDTAMYLCATSWSGGYTDTQYFGPGTRLTVL.

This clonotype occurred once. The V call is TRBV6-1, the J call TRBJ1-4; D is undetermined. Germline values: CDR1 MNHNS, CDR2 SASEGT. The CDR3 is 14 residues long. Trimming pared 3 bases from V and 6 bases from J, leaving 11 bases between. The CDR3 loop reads CASSEDGRYEKLFF. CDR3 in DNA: TGTGCCAGCAGTGAGGACGGACGCTATGAAAAACTGTTTTTT.

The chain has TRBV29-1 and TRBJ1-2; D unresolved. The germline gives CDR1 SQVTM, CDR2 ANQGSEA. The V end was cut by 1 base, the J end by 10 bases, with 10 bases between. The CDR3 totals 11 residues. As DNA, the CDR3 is TGCAGCGTTGAAGGGGGAGATGTCTACACCTTC. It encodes CSVEGGDVYTF.

The CDR3 coding sequence is TGTGCCAGCAGCCCAGGGGGCCAGACAGGGGTATTCAGTGAAGCTTTCTTT. Translation gives CASSPGGQTGVFSEAFF. The rearrangement uses TRBV2 and TRBJ1-1; 8 nucleotides agree with TRBD1. Germline V gene lookup returns CDR1 SNHLY and CDR2 FYNNEI. With 6 bases clipped from V and 7 bases from J, the junction kept 19 bases outside the gene matches. The CDR3 length is 17 residues.

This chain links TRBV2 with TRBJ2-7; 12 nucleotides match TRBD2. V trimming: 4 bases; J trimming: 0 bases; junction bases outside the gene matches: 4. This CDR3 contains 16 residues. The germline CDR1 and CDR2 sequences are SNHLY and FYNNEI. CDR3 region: CASSAILAGGSYEQYF. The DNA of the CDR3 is TGTGCCAGCAGTGCTATACTAGCGGGGGGCTCCTACGAGCAGTACTTC.

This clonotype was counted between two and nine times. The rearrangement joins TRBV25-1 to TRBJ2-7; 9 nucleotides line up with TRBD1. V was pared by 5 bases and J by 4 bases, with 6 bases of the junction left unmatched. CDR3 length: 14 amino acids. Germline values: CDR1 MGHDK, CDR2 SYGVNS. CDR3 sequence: CASSPRQGGYEQYF. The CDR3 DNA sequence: TGTGCCAGCAGTCCTAGACAGGGGGGTTACGAGCAGTACTTC.

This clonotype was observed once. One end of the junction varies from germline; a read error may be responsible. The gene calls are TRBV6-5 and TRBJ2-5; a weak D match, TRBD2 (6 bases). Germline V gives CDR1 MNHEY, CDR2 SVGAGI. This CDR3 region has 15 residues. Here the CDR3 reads CAISYRSGVGQTQYF. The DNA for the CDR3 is TGTGCCATCAGTTACAGGTCGGGAGTTGGACAGACCCAGTACTTC.

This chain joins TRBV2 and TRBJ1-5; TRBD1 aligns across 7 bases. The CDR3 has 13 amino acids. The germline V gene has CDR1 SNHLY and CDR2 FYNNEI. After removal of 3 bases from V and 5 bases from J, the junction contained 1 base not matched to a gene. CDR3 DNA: TGTGCCAGCAGTGATACAGGGGATCAGCCCCAGCATTTT. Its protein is CASSDTGDQPQHF.